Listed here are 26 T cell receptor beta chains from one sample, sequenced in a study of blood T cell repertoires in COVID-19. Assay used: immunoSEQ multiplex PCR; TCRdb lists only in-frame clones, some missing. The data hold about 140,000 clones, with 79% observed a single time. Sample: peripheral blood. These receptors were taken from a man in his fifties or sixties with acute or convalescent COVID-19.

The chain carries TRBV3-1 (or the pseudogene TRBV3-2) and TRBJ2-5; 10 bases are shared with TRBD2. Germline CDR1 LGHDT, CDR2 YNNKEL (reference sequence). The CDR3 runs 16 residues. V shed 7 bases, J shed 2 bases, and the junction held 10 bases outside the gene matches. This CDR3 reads CASNLAGTSVQETQYF. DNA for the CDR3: TGTGCCAGCAACCTCGCCGGGACTAGCGTACAAGAGACCCAGTACTTC.

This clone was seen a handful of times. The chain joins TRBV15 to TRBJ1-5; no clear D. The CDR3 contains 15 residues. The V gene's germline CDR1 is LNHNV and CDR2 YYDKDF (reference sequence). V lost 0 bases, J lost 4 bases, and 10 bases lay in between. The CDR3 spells CATSRDFQVNQPQHF. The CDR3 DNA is TGTGCCACCAGCAGAGATTTTCAGGTTAATCAGCCCCAGCATTTT.

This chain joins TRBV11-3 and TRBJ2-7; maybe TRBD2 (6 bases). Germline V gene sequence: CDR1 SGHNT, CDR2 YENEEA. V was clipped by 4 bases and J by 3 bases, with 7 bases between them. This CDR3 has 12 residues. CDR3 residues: CASSSGSYEQYF. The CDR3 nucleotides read TGTGCCAGCAGCTCCGGGAGCTACGAGCAGTACTTC.

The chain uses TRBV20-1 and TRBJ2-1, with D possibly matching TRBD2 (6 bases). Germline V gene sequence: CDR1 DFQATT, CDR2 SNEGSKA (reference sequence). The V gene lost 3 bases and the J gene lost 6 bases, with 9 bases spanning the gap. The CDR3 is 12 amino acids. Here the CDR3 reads CSASQRVNEQFF. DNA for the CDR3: TGCAGTGCTAGTCAGCGGGTCAATGAGCAGTTCTTC.

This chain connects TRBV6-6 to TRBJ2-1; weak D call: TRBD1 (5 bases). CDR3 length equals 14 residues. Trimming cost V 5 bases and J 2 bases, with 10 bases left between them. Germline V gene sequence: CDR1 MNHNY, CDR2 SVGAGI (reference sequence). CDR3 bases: TGTGCCAGCAGTGAGCAGGGTACCTACAATGAGCAGTTCTTC. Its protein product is CASSEQGTYNEQFF.

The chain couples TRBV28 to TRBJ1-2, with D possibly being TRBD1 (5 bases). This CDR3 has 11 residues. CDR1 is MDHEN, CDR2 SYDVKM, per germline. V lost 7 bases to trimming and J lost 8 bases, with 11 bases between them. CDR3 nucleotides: TGTGCCAGCACAGGGTGGGGCGGCTACACCTTC. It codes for CASTGWGGYTF.

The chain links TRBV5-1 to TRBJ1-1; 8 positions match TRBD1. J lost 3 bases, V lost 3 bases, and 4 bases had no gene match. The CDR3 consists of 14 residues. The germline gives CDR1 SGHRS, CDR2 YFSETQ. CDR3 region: CASSWTGLYTEAFF. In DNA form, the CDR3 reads TGCGCCAGCAGCTGGACAGGGTTGTACACTGAAGCTTTCTTT.

CDR3 loop: CSVAVLRGDTQYF. Written as DNA, the CDR3 is TGCAGCGTCGCTGTCCTCAGGGGAGATACGCAGTATTTT. The V call is TRBV29-1, the J call TRBJ2-3; D might be TRBD1 (6 bases). This CDR3 comprises 13 residues. From germline, CDR1 is SQVTM and CDR2 ANQGSEA. V lost 6 bases, J lost 5 bases, and 15 bases lay in between.

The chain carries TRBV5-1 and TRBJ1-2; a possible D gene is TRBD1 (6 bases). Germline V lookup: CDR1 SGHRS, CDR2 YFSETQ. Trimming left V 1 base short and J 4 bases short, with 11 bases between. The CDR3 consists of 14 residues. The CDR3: CASSLTGPSYGYTF. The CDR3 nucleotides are TGCGCCAGCAGCTTGACAGGGCCGAGCTATGGCTACACCTTC.

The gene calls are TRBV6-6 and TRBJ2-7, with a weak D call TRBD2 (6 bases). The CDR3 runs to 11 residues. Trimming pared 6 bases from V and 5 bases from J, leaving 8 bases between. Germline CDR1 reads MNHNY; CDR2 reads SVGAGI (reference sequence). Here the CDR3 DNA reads TGTGCCAGCAGGTGGGGGGACGAGCAGTACTTC. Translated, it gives CASRWGDEQYF.

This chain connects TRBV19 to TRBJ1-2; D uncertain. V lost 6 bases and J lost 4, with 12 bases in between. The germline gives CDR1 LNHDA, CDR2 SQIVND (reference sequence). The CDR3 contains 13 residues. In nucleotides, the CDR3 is TGTGCCAGTAGGATGCCGGGTAGCTATGGCTACACCTTC. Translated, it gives CASRMPGSYGYTF.

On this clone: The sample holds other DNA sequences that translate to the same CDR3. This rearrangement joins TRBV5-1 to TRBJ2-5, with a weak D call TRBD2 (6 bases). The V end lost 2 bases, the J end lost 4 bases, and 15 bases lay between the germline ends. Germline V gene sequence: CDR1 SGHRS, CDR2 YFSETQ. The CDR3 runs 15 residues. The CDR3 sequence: CASSLGSLGGETQYF. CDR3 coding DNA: TGCGCCAGCAGCTTAGGCTCCCTGGGGGGAGAGACCCAGTACTTC. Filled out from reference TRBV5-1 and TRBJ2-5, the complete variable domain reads KAGVTQTPRYLIKTRGQQVTLSCSPISGHRSVSWYQQTPGQGLQFLFEYFSETQRNKGNFPGRFSGRQFSNSRSEMNVSTLELGDSALYLCASSLGSLGGETQYFGPGTRLLVL.

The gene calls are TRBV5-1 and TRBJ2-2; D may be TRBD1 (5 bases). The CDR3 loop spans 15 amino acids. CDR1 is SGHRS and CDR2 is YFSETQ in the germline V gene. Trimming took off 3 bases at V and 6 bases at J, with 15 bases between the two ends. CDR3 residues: CASSSQGIRAGELFF. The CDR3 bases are TGCGCCAGCAGCTCGCAGGGTATACGGGCCGGGGAGCTGTTTTTT.

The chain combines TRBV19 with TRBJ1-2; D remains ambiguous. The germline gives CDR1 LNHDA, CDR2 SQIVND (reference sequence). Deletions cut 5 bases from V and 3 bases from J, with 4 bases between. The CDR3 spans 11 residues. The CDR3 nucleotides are TGTGCCAGTAGTCTCCACTATGGCTACACCTTC. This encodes CASSLHYGYTF. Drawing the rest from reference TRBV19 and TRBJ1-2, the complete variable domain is DGGITQSPKYLFRKEGQNVTLSCEQNLNHDAMYWYRQDPGQGLRLIYYSQIVNDFQKGDIAEGYSVSREKKESFPLTVTSAQKNPTAFYLCASSLHYGYTFGSGTRLTVV.

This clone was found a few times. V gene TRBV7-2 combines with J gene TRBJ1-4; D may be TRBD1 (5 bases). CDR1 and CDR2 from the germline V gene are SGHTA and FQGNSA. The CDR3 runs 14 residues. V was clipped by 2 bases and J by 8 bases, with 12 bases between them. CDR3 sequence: CASSLTGVREKLFF. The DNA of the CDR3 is TGTGCCAGCAGCTTAACAGGAGTAAGGGAAAAACTGTTTTTT.

Here the CDR3 reads CASSLRGGGQPQHF. The CDR3 nucleotides are TGTGCCAGCAGTTTAAGAGGGGGTGGTCAGCCCCAGCATTTT. The V call is TRBV28, the J call TRBJ1-5; possibly TRBD1 for D (6 bases). Trimming left V 2 bases short and J 6 bases short, with 11 bases between. The germline V gene has CDR1 MDHEN and CDR2 SYDVKM. The CDR3 runs 14 residues.

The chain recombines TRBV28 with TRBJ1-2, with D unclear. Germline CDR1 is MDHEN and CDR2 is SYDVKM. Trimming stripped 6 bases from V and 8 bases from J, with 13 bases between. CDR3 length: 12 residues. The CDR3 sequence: CASSPEIVGYTF. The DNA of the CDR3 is TGTGCCAGCAGCCCCGAGATTGTGGGCTACACCTTC.

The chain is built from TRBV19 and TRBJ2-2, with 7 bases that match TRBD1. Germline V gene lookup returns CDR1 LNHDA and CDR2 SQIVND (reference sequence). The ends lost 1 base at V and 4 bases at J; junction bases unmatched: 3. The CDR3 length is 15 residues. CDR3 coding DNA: TGTGCCAGTAGTATAGTCAGGGGGAGCACCGGGGAGCTGTTTTTT. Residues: CASSIVRGSTGELFF.

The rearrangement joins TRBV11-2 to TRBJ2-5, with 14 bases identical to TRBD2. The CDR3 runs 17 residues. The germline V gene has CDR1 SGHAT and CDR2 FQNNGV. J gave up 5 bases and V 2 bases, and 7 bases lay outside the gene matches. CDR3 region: CASSLLGTSGSGETQYF. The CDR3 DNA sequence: TGTGCCAGCAGCTTACTGGGGACTAGCGGGAGCGGCGAGACCCAGTACTTC.

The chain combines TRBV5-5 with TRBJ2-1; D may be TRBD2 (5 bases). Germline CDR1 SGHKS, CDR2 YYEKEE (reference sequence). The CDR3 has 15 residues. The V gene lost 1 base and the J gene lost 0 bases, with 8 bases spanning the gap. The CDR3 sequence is CASSLIGNSYNEQFF. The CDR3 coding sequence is TGTGCCAGCAGCTTGATCGGGAACTCCTACAATGAGCAGTTCTTC.

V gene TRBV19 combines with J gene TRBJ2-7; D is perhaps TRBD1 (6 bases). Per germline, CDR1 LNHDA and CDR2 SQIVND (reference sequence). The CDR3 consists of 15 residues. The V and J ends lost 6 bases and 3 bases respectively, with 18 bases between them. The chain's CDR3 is CASSLSSDSIYEQYF. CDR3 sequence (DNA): TGTGCCAGTAGCCTTTCATCGGACAGCATCTACGAGCAGTACTTC.

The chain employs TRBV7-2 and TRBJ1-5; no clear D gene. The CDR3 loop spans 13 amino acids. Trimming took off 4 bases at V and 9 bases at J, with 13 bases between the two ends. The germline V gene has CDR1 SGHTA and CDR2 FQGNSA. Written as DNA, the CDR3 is TGTGCCAGCAGCTCAACAAATGGTTCGCCCCAGCATTTT. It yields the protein CASSSTNGSPQHF.

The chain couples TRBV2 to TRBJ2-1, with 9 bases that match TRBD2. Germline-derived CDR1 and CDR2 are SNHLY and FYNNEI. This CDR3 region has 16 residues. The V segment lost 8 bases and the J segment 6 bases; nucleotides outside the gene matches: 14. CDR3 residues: CASGSSGTSYLNEQFF. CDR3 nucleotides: TGTGCCAGCGGTTCTTCCGGGACTAGCTACCTCAATGAGCAGTTCTTC.

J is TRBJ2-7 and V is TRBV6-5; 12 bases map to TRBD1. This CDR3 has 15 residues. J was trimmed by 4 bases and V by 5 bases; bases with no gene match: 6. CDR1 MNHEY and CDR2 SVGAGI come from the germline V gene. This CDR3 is CASSPPGQGAYEQYF. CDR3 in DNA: TGTGCCAGCAGTCCGCCGGGACAGGGGGCTTACGAGCAGTACTTC.

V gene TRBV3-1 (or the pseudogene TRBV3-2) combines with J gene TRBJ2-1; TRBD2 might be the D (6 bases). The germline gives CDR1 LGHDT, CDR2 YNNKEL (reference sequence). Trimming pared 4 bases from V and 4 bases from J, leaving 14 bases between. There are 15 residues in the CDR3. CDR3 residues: CASSPLQRGYNEQFF. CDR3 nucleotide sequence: TGTGCCAGCAGCCCTCTTCAACGGGGGTACAATGAGCAGTTCTTC.

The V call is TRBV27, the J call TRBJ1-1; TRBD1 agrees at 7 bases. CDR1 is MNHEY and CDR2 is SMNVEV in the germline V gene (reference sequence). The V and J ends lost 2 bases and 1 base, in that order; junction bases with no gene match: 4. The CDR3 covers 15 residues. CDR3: CASSLAPGGNTEAFF. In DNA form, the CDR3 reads TGTGCCAGCAGTTTAGCTCCAGGGGGGAACACTGAAGCTTTCTTT.